This T cell receptor (beta chain) was documented in a study of vaccination effects on CD4 cells after COVID-19. Points on this clone: Antigen: not known.

Before sequencing took place, the ViraFEST assay used viral peptide pools to expand antigen-specific CD4+ T cells. Upon completion of 10 to 11 days in culture, CD4+ T cells were isolated. Participants were given two doses of BNT162b2 or mRNA-1273 vaccine. None of these healthy vaccinees had been infected with SARS-CoV-2 before vaccination. IL-2 at 9 to 10 IU/ml and peptides at approximately 9.5 ug/ml were added to cultured PBMC, approximately 1.9 million per well. The method was immunoSEQ multiplex PCR; TCRdb's version includes in-frame clones alone and lacks a portion of them. Among about 28,000 clones, 73% were seen once, and the ten largest hold about 9.4%. V gave up 0 bases and J gave up 3 bases, with 9 bases separating them. Per germline, CDR1 MNHNS and CDR2 SASEGT. CDR3 length: 15 residues.

The chain links TRBV6-1 to TRBJ1-5; no reliable D call. The TCR was taken from a human donor who received a COVID-19 vaccine. The input for sequencing was CD4+ T cells from PBMCs cultured with HCoV-NL63 spike peptides, taken after COVID-19 vaccination. The DNA of the CDR3 is TGTGCCAGCAGTGAAGCGGTAGGGATCAATCAGCCCCAGCATTTT. Its protein product is CASSEAVGINQPQHF.